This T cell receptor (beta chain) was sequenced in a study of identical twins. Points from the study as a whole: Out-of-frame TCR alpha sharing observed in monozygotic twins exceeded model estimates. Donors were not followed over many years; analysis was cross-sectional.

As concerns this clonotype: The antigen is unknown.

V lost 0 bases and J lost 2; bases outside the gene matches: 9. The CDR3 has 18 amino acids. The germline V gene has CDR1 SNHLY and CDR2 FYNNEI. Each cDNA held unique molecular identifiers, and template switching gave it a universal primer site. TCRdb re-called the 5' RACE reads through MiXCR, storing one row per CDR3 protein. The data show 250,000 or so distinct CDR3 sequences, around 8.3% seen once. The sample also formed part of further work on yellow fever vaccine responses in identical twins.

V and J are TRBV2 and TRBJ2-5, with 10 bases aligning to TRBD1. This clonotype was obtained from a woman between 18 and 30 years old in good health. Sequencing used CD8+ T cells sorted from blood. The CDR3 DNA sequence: TGTGCCAGCAGTGAAGCCCCTTGGGACAGGGGTCCTCAAGAGACCCAGTACTTC. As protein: CASSEAPWDRGPQETQYF.